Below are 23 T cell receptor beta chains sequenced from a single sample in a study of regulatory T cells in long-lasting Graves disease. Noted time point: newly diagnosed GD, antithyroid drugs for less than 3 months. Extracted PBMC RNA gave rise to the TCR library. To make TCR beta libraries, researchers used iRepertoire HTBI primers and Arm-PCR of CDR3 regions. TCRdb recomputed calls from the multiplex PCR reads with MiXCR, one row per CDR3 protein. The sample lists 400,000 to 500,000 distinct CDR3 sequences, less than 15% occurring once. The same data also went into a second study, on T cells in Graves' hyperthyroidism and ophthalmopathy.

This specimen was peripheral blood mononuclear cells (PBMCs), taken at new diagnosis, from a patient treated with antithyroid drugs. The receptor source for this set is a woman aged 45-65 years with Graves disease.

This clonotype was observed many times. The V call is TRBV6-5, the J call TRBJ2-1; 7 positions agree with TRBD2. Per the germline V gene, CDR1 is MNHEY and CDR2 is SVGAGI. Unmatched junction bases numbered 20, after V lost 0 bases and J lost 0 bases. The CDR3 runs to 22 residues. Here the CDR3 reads CASSYSPPGLADTMSSYNEQFF. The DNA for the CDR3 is TGTGCCAGCAGTTACTCGCCCCCGGGGCTAGCGGACACAATGAGCTCCTACAATGAGCAGTTCTTC.

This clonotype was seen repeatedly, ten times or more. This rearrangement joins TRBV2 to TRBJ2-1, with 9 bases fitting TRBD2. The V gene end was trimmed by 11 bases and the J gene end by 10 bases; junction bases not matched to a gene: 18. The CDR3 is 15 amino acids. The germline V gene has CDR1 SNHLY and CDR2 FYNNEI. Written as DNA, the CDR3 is TGTGCCGGGCTCGGGGGAGCGGGGGGTTCCGACGAGCAGTTCTTC. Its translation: CAGLGGAGGSDEQFF.

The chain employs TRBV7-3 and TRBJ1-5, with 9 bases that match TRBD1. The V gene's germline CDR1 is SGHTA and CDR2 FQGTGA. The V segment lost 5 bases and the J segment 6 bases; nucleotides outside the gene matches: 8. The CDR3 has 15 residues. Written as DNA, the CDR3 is TGTGCCAGCAGCCCCGGGACAGGGCTGACTCAGCCCCAGCATTTT. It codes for CASSPGTGLTQPQHF. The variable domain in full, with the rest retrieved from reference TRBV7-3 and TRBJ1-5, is GAGVSQTPSNKVTEKGKYVELRCDPISGHTALYWYRQSLGQGPEFLIYFQGTGAADDSGLPNDRFFAVRPEGSVSTLKIQRTERGDSAVYLCASSPGTGLTQPQHFGDGTRLSIL.

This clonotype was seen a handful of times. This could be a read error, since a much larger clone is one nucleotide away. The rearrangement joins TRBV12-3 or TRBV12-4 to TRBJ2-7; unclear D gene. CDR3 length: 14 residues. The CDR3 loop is CASSLTGHHYEQCF. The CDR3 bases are TGTGCCAGCAGTCTAACGGGTCACCACTACGAGCAGTGCTTC.

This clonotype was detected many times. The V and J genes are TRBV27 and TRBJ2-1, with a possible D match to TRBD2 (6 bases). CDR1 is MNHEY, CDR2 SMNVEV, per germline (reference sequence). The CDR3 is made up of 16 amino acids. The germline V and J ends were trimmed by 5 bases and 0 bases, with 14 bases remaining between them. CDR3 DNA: TGTGCCAGCAGTGCGGAGGGACTCAGCTCCTACAATGAGCAGTTCTTC. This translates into CASSAEGLSSYNEQFF.

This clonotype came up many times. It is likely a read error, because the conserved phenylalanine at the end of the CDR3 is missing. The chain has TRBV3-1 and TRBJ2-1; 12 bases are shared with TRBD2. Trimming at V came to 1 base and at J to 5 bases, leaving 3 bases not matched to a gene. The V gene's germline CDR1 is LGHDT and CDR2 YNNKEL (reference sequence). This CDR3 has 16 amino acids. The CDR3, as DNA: TGTGCCAGCAGCCAAGTGCGACTAGCGGGGGACAATGAGCAGTTCCTC. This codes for CASSQVRLAGDNEQFL.

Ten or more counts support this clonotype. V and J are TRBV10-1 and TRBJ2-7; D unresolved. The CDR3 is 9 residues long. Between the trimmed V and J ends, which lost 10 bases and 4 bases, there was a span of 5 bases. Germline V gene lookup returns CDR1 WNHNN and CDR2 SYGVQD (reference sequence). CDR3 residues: CATVYEQYF. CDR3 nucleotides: TGCGCCACCGTATACGAGCAGTACTTC.

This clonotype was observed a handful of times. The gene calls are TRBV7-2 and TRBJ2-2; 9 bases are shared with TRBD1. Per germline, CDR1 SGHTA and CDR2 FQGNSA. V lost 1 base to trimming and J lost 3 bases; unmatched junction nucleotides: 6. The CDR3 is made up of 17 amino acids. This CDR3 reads CASSLGGTGRYTGELFF. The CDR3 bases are TGTGCCAGCAGCTTAGGGGGGACAGGGCGATACACCGGGGAGCTGTTTTTT.

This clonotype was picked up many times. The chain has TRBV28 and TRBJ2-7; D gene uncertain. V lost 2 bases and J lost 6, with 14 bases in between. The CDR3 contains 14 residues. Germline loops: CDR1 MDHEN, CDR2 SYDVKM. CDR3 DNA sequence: TGTGCCAGCAGTTTAGCCATCCCCAGCCGCGAGCAGTACTTC. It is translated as CASSLAIPSREQYF.

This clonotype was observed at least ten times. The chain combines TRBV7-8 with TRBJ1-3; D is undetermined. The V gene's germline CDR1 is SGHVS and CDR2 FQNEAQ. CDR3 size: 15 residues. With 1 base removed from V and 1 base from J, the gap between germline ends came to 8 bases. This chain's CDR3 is CASSLGRPSGNTIYF. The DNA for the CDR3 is TGTGCCAGCAGCTTAGGGAGACCGTCTGGAAACACCATATATTTT.

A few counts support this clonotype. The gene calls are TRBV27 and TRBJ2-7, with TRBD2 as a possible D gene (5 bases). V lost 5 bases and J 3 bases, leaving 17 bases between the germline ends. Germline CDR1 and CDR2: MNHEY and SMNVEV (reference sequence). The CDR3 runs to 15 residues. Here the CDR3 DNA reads TGTGCCAGCAGTCCCGGCCACGGGGTTGACTACGAGCAGTACTTC. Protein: CASSPGHGVDYEQYF.

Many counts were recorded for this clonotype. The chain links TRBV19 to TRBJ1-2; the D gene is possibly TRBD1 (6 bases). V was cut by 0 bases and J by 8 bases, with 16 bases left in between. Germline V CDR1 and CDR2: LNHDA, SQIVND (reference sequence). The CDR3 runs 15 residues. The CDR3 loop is CASSIDLGTRRGYTF. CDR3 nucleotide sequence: TGTGCCAGTAGTATAGATCTCGGGACACGTCGGGGCTACACCTTC.

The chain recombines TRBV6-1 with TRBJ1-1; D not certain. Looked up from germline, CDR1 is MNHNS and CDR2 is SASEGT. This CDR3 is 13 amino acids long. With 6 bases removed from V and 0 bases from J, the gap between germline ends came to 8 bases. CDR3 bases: TGTGCCAGCAGCCCCCTACTGAACACTGAAGCTTTCTTT. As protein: CASSPLLNTEAFF.

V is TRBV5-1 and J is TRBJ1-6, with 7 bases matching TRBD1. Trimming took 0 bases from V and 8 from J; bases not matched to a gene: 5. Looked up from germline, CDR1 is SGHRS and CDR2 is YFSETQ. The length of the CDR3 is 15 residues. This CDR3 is CASSLGGQAYSPLHF. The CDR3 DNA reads TGCGCCAGCAGCTTGGGTGGACAGGCCTATTCACCCCTCCACTTT.

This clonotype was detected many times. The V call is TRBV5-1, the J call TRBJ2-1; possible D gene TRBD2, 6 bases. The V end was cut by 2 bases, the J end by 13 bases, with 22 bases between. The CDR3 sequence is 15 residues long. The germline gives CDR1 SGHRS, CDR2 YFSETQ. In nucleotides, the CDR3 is TGCGCCAGCAGCTTTTCGACTAGTAGGAGGCTGATCCAGTTCTTC. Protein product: CASSFSTSRRLIQFF. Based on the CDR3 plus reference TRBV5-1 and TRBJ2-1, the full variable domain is KAGVTQTPRYLIKTRGQQVTLSCSPISGHRSVSWYQQTPGQGLQFLFEYFSETQRNKGNFPGRFSGRQFSNSRSEMNVSTLELGDSALYLCASSFSTSRRLIQFFGPGTRLTVL.

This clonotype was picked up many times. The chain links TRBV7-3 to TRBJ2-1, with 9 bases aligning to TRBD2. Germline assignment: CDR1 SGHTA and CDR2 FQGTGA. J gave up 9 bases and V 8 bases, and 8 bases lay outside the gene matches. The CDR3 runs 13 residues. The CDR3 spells CASGRTSDSEQFF. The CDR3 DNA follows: TGTGCCAGCGGCAGGACTAGCGATAGTGAGCAGTTCTTC.

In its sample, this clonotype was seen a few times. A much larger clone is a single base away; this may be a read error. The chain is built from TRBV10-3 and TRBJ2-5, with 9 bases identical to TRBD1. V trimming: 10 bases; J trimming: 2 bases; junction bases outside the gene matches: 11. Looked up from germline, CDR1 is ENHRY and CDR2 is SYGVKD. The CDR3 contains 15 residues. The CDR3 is CATYGRQGGQETQYF. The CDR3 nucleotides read TGTGCCACCTACGGCAGACAGGGGGGGCAAGAGACCCAGTACTTC.

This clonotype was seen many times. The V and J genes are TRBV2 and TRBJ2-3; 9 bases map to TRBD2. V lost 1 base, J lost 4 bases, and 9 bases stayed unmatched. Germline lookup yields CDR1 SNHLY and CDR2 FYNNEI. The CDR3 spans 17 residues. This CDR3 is CASSEGGAGGRSDTQYF. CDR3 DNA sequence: TGTGCCAGCAGTGAAGGTGGGGCGGGAGGGCGGTCAGATACGCAGTATTTT.

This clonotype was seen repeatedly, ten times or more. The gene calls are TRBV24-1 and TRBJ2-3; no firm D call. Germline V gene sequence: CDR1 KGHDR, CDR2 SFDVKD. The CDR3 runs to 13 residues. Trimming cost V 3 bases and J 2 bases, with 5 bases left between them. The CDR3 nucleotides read TGTGCCACCAGTGATCGACTCACAGATACGCAGTATTTT. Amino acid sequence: CATSDRLTDTQYF.

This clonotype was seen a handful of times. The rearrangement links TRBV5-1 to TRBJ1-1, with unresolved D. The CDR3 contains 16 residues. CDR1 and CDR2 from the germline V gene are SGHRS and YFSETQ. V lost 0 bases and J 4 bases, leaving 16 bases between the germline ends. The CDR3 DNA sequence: TGCGCCAGCAGCTTGGCCGACCCTCCATTGGGCACTGAAGCTTTCTTT. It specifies CASSLADPPLGTEAFF.

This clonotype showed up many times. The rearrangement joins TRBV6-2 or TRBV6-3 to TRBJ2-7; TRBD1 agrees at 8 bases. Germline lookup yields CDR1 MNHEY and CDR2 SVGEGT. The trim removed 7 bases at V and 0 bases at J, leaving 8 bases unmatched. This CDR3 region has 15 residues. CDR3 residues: CASTHGQGASYEQYF. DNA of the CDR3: TGTGCCAGCACCCACGGCCAGGGGGCCTCCTACGAGCAGTACTTC.

DNA of the CDR3: TGTGCCAGTAGGGGGGACAGCCAGGGGAACACTGAAGCTTTCTTT. Translated, it gives CASRGDSQGNTEAFF. V and J are TRBV19 and TRBJ1-1, with 7 positions matching TRBD1. Germline V gives CDR1 LNHDA, CDR2 SQIVND (reference sequence). Trimming at V came to 6 bases and at J to 1 base, leaving 8 bases not matched to a gene. The CDR3 is 15 residues long.

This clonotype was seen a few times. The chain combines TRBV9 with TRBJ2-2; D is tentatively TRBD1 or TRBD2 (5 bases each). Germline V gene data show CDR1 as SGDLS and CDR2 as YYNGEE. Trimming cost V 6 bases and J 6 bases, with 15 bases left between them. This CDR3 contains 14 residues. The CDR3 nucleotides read TGTGCCAGCACCATGCGTCTGGGGGCCGGGGAGCTGTTTTTT. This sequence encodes CASTMRLGAGELFF.